This TCR beta chain was documented in a study of blood T cell repertoires in COVID-19 (dated by TCRdb to about 2020). With regard to the full study: The collaborator samples originated in the United States, Italy and Spain and spanned the acute and convalescent phases of COVID-19. The prospective study material was composed of cDNA or gDNA derived from T cells, B-cell-depleted T cells, or PBMCs. Deeply sampled blood TCRbeta repertoires from subjects exposed to, actively infected with, or recovered from COVID-19 were included in the dataset. The repertoires were made available in a free public database intended to serve as a resource for research on the immune response to SARS-CoV-2. The samples were drawn from two sources: the first 160 participants of the ongoing ImmuneRACE study, and some 1,300 subjects contributed by 6 global collaborators. Nearly every sample came with metadata listing a de-identified subject ID, COVID-19 status, age in years and sex. Where available, HLA class I and class II types were obtained from metadata supplied by the sample provider rather than from assay-based typing.

From its cysteine to its phenylalanine, the CDR3 spans 8 amino acids. The only DNA kept is the CDR3, 24 bases in frame from the first base. CDR1 and CDR2 (DFQATT, SNEGSKA) derive from the germline V gene (reference sequence). Overall results and qualifications from the work: The quantity of clinical and demographic metadata differed by source and by participant and was supplied without curation.

One collaborating source in Seattle enrolled patients during active infection and followed them longitudinally through the course of disease. The collaborating institutions used their own protocols to collect whole blood in K2EDTA tubes. For TCRbeta analysis, collaborators shipped samples in one of three forms: frozen whole blood, isolated PBMCs, or DNA extracted from either of those sample types. As for this clone: Its binding antigen is unknown. No much larger clone exists at a distance of one base, and base qualities are not known.

The immunoSEQ Assay, a bias-controlled multiplex PCR, was used to amplify TCRbeta CDR3 regions from genomic DNA. On the study's bioinformatics: Within the assay, amplification of reference gene primers was used to estimate how many nucleated cells each sample contained. To quantify the absolute abundance of each unique TCRbeta CDR3 rearrangement, sequence reads were collapsed and filtered. For each sample, productive Simpson clonality was calculated by taking the square root of Simpson's diversity index across productive rearrangements. In its TCRdb copy, this immuneACCESS table keeps in-frame sequences only and misses some clones. Where compared with another copy, unresolved V genes explain less than half of these, and the others have no known cause. The V and J calls and clone size were taken over from that table, and D and trimming were inferred from the DNA. In this sample the table shows 150,000 to 200,000 clones, 90% to 95% of which occur a single time. The top ten clones comprise roughly 2% of the sample.

The V and J genes are TRBV20-1 and TRBJ1-1; TRBD1 might be the D gene, on 5 matching bases. The receptor was isolated from a woman in her sixties or seventies with COVID-19, enrolled during active disease. The source material was peripheral blood. This receptor carries the CDR3 CIGAEAFF. Read as DNA, the sequence is TGCATAGGGGCTGAAGCTTTCTTT.